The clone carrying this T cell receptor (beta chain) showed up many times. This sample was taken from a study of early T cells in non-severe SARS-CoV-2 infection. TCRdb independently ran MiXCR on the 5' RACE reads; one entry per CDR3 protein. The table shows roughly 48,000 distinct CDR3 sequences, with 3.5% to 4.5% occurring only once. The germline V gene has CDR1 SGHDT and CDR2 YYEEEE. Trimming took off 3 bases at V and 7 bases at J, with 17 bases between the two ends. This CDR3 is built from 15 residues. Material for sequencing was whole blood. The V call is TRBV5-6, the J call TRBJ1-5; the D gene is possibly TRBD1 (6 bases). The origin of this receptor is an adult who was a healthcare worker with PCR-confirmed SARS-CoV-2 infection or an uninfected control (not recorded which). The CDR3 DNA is TGTGCCAGCAGCTCATTCCTACAGGGTCAACAGCCCCAGCATTTT. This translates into CASSSFLQGQQPQHF.